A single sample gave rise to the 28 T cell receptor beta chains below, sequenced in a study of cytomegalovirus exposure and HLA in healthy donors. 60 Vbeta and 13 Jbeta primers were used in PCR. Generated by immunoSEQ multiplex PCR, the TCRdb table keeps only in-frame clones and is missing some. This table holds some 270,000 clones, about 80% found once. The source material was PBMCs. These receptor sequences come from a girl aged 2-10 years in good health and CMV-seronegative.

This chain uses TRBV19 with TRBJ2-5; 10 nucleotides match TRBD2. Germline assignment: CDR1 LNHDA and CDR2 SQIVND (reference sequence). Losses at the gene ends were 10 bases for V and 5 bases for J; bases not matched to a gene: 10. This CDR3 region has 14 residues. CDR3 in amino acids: CATAKLAGLETQYF. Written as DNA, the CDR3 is TGTGCCACGGCGAAACTAGCGGGACTGGAGACCCAGTACTTC. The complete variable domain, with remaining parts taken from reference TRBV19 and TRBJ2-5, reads DGGITQSPKYLFRKEGQNVTLSCEQNLNHDAMYWYRQDPGQGLRLIYYSQIVNDFQKGDIAEGYSVSREKKESFPLTVTSAQKNPTAFYLCATAKLAGLETQYFGPGTRLLVL.

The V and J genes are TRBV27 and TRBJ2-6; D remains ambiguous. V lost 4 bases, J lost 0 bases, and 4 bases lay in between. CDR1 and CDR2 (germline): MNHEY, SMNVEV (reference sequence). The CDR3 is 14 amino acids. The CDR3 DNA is TGTGCCAGCAGTTCTCTCTCTGGGGCCAACGTCCTGACTTTC. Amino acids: CASSSLSGANVLTF.

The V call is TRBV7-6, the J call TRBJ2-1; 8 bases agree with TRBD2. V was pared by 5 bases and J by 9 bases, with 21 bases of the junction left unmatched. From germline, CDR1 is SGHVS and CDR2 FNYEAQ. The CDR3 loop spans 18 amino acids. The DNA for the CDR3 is TGTGCCAGCAGCCCACACGCTGTTTCATCAGCGGGAGCTTTTGAGCAGTTCTTC. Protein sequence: CASSPHAVSSAGAFEQFF. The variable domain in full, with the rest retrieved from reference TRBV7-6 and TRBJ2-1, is GAGVSQSPRYKVTKRGQDVALRCDPISGHVSLYWYRQALGQGPEFLTYFNYEAQQDKSGLPNDRFSAERPEGSISTLTIQRTEQRDSAMYRCASSPHAVSSAGAFEQFFGPGTRLTVL.

CDR3: CASSPGQGISGNTIYF. CDR3 coding DNA: TGTGCCAGCTCACCGGGGCAGGGGATTTCAGGAAACACCATATATTTT. The V and J genes are TRBV18 and TRBJ1-3; D is perhaps TRBD1 (6 bases). The CDR3 runs to 16 residues. The germline CDR1 and CDR2 sequences are KGHSH and LQKENI. Trimming stripped 3 bases from V and 4 bases from J, with 16 bases between.

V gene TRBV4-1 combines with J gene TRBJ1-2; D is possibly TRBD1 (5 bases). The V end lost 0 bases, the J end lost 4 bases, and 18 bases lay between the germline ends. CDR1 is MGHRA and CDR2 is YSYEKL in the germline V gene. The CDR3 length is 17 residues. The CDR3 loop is CASSQDPGVSEGYGYTF. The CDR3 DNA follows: TGCGCCAGCAGCCAAGATCCGGGGGTTTCGGAGGGCTATGGCTACACCTTC.

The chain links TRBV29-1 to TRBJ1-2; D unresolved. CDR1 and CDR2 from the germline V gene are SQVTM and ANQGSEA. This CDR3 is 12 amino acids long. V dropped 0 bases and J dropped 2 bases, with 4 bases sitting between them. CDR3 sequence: CSVEDRNYGYTF. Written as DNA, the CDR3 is TGCAGCGTTGAAGACCGGAACTATGGCTACACCTTC.

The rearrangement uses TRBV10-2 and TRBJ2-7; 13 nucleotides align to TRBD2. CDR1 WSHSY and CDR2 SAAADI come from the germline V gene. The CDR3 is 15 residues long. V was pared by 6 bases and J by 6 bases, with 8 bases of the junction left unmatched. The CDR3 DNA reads TGCGCCAGCAGACCGACTAGCGGGAGGTTTACCGAGCAGTACTTC. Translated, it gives CASRPTSGRFTEQYF.

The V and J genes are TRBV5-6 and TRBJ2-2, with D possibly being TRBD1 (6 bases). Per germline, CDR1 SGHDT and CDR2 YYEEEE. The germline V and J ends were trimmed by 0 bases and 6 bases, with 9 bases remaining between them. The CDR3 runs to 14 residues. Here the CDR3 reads CASSLDRAAGELFF. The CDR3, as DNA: TGTGCCAGCAGCTTGGACAGGGCGGCCGGGGAGCTGTTTTTT.

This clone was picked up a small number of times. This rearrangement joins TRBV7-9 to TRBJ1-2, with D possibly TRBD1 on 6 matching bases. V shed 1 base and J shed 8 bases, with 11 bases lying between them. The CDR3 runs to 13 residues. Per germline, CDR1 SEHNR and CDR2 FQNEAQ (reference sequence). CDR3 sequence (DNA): TGTGCCAGCAGCTTAGAGCAGGGGCAGGGCTACACCTTC. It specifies CASSLEQGQGYTF.

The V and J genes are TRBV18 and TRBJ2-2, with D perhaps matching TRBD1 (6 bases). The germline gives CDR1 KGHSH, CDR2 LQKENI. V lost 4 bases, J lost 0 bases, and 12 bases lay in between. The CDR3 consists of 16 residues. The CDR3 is CASSLQQGANTGELFF. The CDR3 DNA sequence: TGTGCCAGCTCACTCCAACAGGGAGCGAACACCGGGGAGCTGTTTTTT. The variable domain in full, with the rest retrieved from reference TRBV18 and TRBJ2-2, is NAGVMQNPRHLVRRRGQEARLRCSPMKGHSHVYWYRQLPEEGLKFMVYLQKENIIDESGMPKERFSAEFPKEGPSILRIQQVVRGDSAAYFCASSLQQGANTGELFFGEGSRLTVL.

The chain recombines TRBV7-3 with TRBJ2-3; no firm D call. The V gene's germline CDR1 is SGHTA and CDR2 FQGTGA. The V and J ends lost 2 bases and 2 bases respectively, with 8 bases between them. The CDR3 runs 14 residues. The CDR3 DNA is TGTGCCAGCAGCTTAGCAAGCAACACAGATACGCAGTATTTT. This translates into CASSLASNTDTQYF. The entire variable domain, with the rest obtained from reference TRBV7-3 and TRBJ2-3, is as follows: GAGVSQTPSNKVTEKGKYVELRCDPISGHTALYWYRQSLGQGPEFLIYFQGTGAADDSGLPNDRFFAVRPEGSVSTLKIQRTERGDSAVYLCASSLASNTDTQYFGPGTRLTVL.

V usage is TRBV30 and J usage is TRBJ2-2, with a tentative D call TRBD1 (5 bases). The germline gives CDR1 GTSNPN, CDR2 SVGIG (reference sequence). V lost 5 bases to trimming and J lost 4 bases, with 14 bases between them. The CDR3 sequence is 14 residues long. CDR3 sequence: CAWGTGVGTGELFF. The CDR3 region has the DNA TGTGCCTGGGGAACAGGAGTCGGCACCGGGGAGCTGTTTTTT.

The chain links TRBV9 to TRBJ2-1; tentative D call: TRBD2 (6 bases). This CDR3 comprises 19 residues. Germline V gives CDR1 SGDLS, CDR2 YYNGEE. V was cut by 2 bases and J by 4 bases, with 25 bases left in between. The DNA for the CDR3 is TGTGCCAGCAGCGTTAGAGGGCCCCCTTACGGGAGCGGTTACAATGAGCAGTTCTTC. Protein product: CASSVRGPPYGSGYNEQFF.

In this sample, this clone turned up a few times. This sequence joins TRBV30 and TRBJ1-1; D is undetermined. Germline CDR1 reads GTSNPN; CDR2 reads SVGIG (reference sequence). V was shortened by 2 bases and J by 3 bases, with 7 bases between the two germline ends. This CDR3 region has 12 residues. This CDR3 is CAWSPRYTEAFF. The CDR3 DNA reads TGTGCCTGGAGTCCCAGGTACACTGAAGCTTTCTTT.

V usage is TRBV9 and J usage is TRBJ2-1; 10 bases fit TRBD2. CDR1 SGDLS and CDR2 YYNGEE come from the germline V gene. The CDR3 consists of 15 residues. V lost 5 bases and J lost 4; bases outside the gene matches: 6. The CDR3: CASRTGTSEYNEQFF. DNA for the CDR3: TGTGCCAGCAGAACCGGGACTAGCGAGTACAATGAGCAGTTCTTC.

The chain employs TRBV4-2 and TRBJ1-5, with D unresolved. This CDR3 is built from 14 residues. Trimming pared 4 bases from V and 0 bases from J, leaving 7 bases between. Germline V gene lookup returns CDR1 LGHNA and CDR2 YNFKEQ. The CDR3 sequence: CASSRGDSNQPQHF. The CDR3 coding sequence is TGTGCCAGCAGCCGGGGAGATAGCAATCAGCCCCAGCATTTT.

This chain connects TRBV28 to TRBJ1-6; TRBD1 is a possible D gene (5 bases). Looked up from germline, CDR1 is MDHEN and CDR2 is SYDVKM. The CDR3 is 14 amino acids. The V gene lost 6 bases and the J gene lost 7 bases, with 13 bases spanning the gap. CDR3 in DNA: TGTGCCAGCAGACAGGACCGATTAAATTCACCCCTCCACTTT. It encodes CASRQDRLNSPLHF.

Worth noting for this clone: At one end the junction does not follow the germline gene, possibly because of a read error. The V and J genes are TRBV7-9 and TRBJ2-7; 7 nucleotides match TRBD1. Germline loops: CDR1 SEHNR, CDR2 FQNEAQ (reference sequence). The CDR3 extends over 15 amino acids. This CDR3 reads CSSSTTRDRDYEQYF. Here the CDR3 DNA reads TGTTCCAGCAGCACCACGCGAGACAGGGACTACGAGCAGTACTTC.

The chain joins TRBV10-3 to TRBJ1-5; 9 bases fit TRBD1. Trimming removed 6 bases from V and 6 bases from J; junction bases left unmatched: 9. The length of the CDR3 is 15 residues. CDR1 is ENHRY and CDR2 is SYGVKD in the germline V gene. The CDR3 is CAISAGTGRLQPQHF. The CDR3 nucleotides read TGTGCCATCAGCGCCGGGACAGGGCGTCTTCAGCCCCAGCATTTT.

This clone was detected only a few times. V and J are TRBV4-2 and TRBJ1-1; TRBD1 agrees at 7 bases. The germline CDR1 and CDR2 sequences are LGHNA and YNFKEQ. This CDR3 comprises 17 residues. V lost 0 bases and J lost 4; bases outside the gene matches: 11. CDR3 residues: CASSQDPRDSKFTEAFF. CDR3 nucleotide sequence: TGTGCCAGCAGCCAAGATCCTCGGGACAGCAAATTCACTGAAGCTTTCTTT.

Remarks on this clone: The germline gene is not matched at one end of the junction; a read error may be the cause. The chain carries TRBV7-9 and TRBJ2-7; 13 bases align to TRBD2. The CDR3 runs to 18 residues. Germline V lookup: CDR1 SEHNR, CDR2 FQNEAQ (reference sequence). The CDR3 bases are TGTTCCAGCAGTCACCGGACTAGCGGGGGCCCTAGCTCCTACGAGCAGTACTTC. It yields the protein CSSSHRTSGGPSSYEQYF.

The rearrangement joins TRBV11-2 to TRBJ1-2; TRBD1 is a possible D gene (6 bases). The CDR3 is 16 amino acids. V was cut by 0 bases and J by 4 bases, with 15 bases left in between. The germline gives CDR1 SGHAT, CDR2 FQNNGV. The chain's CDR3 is CASSLDPGDRIYGYTF. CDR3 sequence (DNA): TGTGCCAGCAGCTTAGACCCAGGGGACCGGATCTATGGCTACACCTTC.

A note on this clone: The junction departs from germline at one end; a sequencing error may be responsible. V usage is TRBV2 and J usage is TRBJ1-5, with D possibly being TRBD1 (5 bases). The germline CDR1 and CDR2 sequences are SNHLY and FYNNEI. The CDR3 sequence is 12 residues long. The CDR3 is CASSEQGQAQHF. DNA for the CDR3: TGTGCCAGCAGTGAACAGGGTCAGGCCCAGCATTTT.

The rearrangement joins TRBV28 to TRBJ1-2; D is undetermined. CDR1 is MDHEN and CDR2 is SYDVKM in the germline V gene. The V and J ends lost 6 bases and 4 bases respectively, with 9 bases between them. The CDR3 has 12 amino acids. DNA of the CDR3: TGTGCCAGCAGCTCTTCCGTCTATGGCTACACCTTC. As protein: CASSSSVYGYTF.

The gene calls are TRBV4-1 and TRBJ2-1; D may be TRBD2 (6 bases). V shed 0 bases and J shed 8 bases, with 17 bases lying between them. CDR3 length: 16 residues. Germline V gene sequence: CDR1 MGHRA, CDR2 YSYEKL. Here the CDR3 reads CASSQDPGVASHEQFF. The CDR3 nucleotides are TGCGCCAGCAGCCAAGATCCGGGAGTCGCTTCTCATGAGCAGTTCTTC.

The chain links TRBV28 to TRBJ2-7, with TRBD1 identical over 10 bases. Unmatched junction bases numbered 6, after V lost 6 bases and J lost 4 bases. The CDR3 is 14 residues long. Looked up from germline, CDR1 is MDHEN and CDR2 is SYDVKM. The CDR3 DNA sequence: TGTGCCAGCAGCTCGACAGGGGGCGGGTACGAGCAGTACTTC. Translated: CASSSTGGGYEQYF.

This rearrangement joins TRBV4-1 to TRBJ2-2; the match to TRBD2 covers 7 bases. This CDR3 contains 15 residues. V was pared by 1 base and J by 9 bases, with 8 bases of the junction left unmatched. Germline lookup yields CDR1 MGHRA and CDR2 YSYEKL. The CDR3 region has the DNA TGCGCCAGCAGCCAAGGGGCGGGAGTCCTAAGGGAGCTGTTTTTT. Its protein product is CASSQGAGVLRELFF.

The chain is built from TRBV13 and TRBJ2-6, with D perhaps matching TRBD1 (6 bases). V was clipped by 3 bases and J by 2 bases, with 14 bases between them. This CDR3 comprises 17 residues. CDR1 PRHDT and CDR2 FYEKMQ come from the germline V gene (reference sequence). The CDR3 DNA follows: TGTGCCAGCAGCTTCAGGGGTGCCTCAACTGGGGCCAACGTCCTGACTTTC. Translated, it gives CASSFRGASTGANVLTF.